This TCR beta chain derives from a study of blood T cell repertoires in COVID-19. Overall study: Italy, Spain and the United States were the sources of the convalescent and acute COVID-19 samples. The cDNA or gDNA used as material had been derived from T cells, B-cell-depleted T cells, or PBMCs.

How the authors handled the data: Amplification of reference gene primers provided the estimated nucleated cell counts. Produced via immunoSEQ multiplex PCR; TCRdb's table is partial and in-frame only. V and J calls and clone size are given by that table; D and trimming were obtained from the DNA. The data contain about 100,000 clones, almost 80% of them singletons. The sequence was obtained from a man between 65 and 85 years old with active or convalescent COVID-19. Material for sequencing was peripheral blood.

CDR3 protein: CASSLAVGRPYNEQFF. CDR3 nucleotides: TGTGCCAGCAGCTTAGCGGTCGGGAGGCCCTACAATGAGCAGTTCTTC. The rearrangement links TRBV7-2 to TRBJ2-1; 7 bases are a match to TRBD2. Germline V lookup: CDR1 SGHTA, CDR2 FQGNSA. V shed 0 bases, J shed 2 bases, and the junction held 4 bases outside the gene matches. CDR3 length: 16 amino acids.